This is a list of T cell receptor beta chains from one sample in a study of T cell responses to AZD1222 COVID-19 vaccine. Clones were read by immunoSEQ multiplex PCR, and TCRdb kept only the in-frame ones, dropping some. Of about 120,000 clones in the sample, about nine tenths were seen once. The sequencing here drew on peripheral blood, taken on day 0 of AZD1222 vaccination. These receptors all stem from an adult in good health. Each CDR3 is given without its conserved first and last residue.

V gene,CDR3 length,CDR3 protein
TRBV7-2,13,ASSLVVKQIHGYT
TRBV24-1,10,ATSVGGYGYT
TRBV6-5,12,ASRRDRTNQPQH
TRBV6-5,12,ASSDQGSGNTIY
TRBV6-1,14,ASSEALWGSNTEAF
TRBV4-2,13,ASSQVTGGPNEQF
TRBV7-9,15,ASSSRLGMGGQETQY
TRBV28,13,ASSSSQGKYYGYT
TRBV30,11,AWSVGWAEEAF
TRBV6-2/TRBV6-3,12,ASSYSNRNYGYT
TRBV28,13,ASSLRQGFNQPQH
TRBV24-1,13,ATSDFRTGWETQY
TRBV14,11,ASSLQVNTEAF
TRBV5-1,12,ASSLGESNYGYT
TRBV19,9,ASSTQAEAF
TRBV2,12,ASTGETSNQPQH
TRBV11-3,10,ASSPSAGAQY
TRBV2,15,ASSGYFRLAAGETQY
TRBV28,11,ASWSSMNTEAF
TRBV9,11,ASSSWTGSEQY
TRBV9,12,ASSPGTGGTEAF
TRBV14,12,ASSQEAYNSPLH
TRBV5-4,16,ASSLTAVGPNSGNTIY
TRBV4-1,16,ASSQVAPDRGQTDTQY
TRBV7-2,11,ASSLAGGQPQH
TRBV3-1/TRBV3-2,14,ASSQDPARGSYEQY
TRBV5-1,14,ASSLVADRASYGYT
TRBV6-2/TRBV6-3,12,ASSREVSGQPQH
TRBV5-1,18,ASSLNLPGQTSSYNSPLH
TRBV4-1,13,ASSQLLQGTYEQY
TRBV7-9,12,ASTESAGTDTQY
TRBV5-1,15,ASSLNPGGGPYNEQF
TRBV9,10,ASSRLNTEAF
TRBV12-3/TRBV12-4,11,ASGQAANYGYT
TRBV7-2,14,ASSLVAGVNTGELF
TRBV11-2,13,ASSLTRVGDNEQF
TRBV19,13,ASGKPGQGDYEQY
TRBV6-1,12,ASSEAAQYYEQY
TRBV5-5,13,ASSWRTGVTSPLH
TRBV4-1,13,ASSQAQQYTGELF
TRBV27,15,ASSFLVGLETNTEAF
TRBV3-1/TRBV3-2,13,ASSPPFGSSYEQY
TRBV6-5,12,ASSYKGAFNEQF
TRBV7-3,13,ASSLRQGARETQY
TRBV9,13,ASSGDGLSTDTQY
TRBV7-9,14,ASSANQGIGTDTQY
TRBV6-4,13,ASSRGTASTDTQY
TRBV6-1,13,ASSEGHVGGTEAF